Listed below are T cell receptor beta chains from one sample, sequenced in a study of CD8 T cells in ankylosing spondylitis. TCRdb re-called the 5' RACE reads with MiXCR, one entry per CDR3 protein. The repertoire holds fewer than 750,000 distinct CDR3 sequences, with around 17% as singletons. Sequencing was carried out using blood, either unsorted or a sorted T cell fraction (not recorded which). Receptors were obtained from a male donor with ankylosing spondylitis. Each CDR3 is given with its conserved first and last residue. Clone size appears in some rows only: once, few, many, or a class for an expanded clone.

j_call v_call clone_size cdr3_aa
TRBJ2-5 TRBV29-1 - CSVVGRQETQYF
TRBJ2-1 TRBV29-1 - CSVASRYNEQFF
TRBJ1-1 TRBV7-2 many CASSLSPWDEAFF
TRBJ1-5 TRBV4-1 - CASSHPDRSNQPQHF
TRBJ2-5 TRBV5-1 few CASSLGGDQETQYF
TRBJ2-1 TRBV3-1 - CASSPPPYRGNEQFF
TRBJ2-2 TRBV19 few CASRSEGRTDTGELFF
TRBJ1-2 TRBV2 - CASSNRQFTKVGYTF
TRBJ1-1 TRBV4-1 few CASSQQQGMNTEAFF
TRBJ2-1 TRBV4-2 - CASSQVQAGGSGEQFF
TRBJ2-5 TRBV10-3 - CAIGGTPQETQYF
TRBJ2-2 TRBV15 - CATSRGLAGGPRGTGELFF
TRBJ2-2 TRBV20-1 once CSAGVPSGRAGELFF
TRBJ1-4 TRBV5-1 - CASRSTGQENEKLFF
TRBJ2-3 TRBV10-3 - CAIKGTGTTDTQYF
TRBJ2-2 TRBV6-1 - CASRRGKSSTGELFF
TRBJ2-3 TRBV10-1 few CASAPGDRGTDTQYF
TRBJ2-2 TRBV5-1 - CASSLDLATGELFF
TRBJ2-1 TRBV29-1 few CSVRTSGRSEQFF
TRBJ2-3 TRBV24-1 few CATSIGADTQYF
TRBJ1-1 TRBV18 - CASSPPLRALNTEAFF
TRBJ1-5 TRBV6-1 - CASSRDRAGQPQHF
TRBJ2-7 TRBV29-1 few CSVEEDRETYEQYF
TRBJ2-6 TRBV10-2 - CASSVPIGRGANVLTF
TRBJ2-2 TRBV12-3/TRBV12-4 - CASSGTSQNTGELFF
TRBJ1-5 TRBV20-1 - CSARETLDQPQHF
TRBJ2-3 TRBV5-1 - CASSLGAHTGGEDTQYF
TRBJ2-4 TRBV12-3/TRBV12-4 - CASSFSGTSGIQYF
TRBJ2-1 TRBV4-1 - CASSQWPGQGVDNEQFF
TRBJ2-1 TRBV9 few CASSVAVAGGFNEQFF
TRBJ2-2 TRBV5-5 many CASSPTSGGTGELFF
TRBJ1-2 TRBV27 few CASSLGAPLYGYTF
TRBJ2-2 TRBV24-1 few CATSDHGTGGDVGELFF
TRBJ2-1 TRBV12-3/TRBV12-4 few CASGALAGESEQFF
TRBJ2-1 TRBV7-8 - CASSPTGEKDNEQFF
TRBJ2-7 TRBV20-1 - CSAAAPQGYEQYF
TRBJ1-3 TRBV12-3/TRBV12-4 few CASLGTGFGNTIYF
TRBJ1-3 TRBV28 - CASFGSHSGNTIYF
TRBJ2-7 TRBV28 - CASQGGTPSYEQYF
TRBJ2-2 TRBV11-2 few CASSLDSAKNPGELFF
TRBJ1-1 TRBV20-1 few CSARDFQVSDTEAFF
TRBJ2-1 TRBV20-1 - CSAGSREGRNEQFF
TRBJ2-5 TRBV7-9 - CASSLDRVVQETQYF
TRBJ1-2 TRBV6-5 few CASSYGTGIGGYTF
TRBJ2-7 TRBV6-1 few CASKGQGIVYEQYF
TRBJ2-3 TRBV4-2 few CASSQDRAGGPWDTQYF
TRBJ1-1 TRBV4-1 few CASSQEASAEAFF
TRBJ2-3 TRBV27 - CASSLWQLPSTDTQYF
TRBJ2-7 TRBV7-2 few CASSPGGSNSYEQYF
TRBJ2-3 TRBV11-2 few CASSLGLRGIDTQYF
TRBJ2-2 TRBV24-1 - CATSDRGTRPRELFF
TRBJ2-4 TRBV10-3 few CAISDSRNIQYF
TRBJ1-1 TRBV7-8 few CASSLQAGSTEAFF
TRBJ2-5 TRBV7-2 few CASSSLAGVETQYF
TRBJ2-7 TRBV20-1 - CSVQTSGTYEQYF
TRBJ2-7 TRBV28 many CASSPSGTGQVYEQYF
TRBJ2-5 TRBV6-1 - CASSGRDFLKRETQYF
TRBJ2-1 TRBV15 - CATSRPSLTGVEQFF
TRBJ1-6 TRBV5-1 few CASSYGGGRDSPLHF